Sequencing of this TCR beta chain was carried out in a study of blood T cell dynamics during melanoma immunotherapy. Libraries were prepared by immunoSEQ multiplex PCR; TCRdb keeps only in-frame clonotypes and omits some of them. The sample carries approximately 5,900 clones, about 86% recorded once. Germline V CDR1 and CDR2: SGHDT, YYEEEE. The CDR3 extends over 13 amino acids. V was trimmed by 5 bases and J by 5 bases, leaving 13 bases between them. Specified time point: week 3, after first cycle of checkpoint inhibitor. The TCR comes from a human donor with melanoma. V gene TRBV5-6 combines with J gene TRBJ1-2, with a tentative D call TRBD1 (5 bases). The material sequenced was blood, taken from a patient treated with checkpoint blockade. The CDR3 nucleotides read TGTGCCAGCAGATCAGACAGCCTTTATGGCTACACCTTC. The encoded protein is CASRSDSLYGYTF.